Sequencing of this T cell receptor (beta chain) was carried out in a study of OX40 agonist ivuxolimab in advanced cancers. Clones were read by immunoSEQ multiplex PCR, and TCRdb kept only the in-frame ones, dropping some. This sample yields about 77,000 clones, of which about 83% are seen a single time; around 0.73% belongs to the top ten. Germline-derived CDR1 and CDR2 are SGHAT and FQNNGV. V gave up 5 bases and J gave up 4 bases; unmatched junction bases: 9. The CDR3 runs to 15 residues. The rearrangement uses TRBV11-2 and TRBJ2-7; 9 bases are a match to TRBD1. The clonotype originates from an adult with an advanced solid tumor such as melanoma, head and neck, liver or kidney cancer. Specimen: CD4+ or CD8+ T cells sorted from blood, collected in a trial of the OX40 agonist ivuxolimab. The DNA of the CDR3 is TGTGCCAGCAGCCCTACCGGGACAGGGTCGTACGAGCAGTACTTC. Protein: CASSPTGTGSYEQYF.